This T cell receptor (beta chain) was sequenced for a study of blood T cells in healthy people across ages. A second PCR, run for about 6 to 12 cycles, used a sample-barcoded 5' primer plus a J-beta primer mix. A template-switch adaptor containing 12 random nucleotides labeled each cDNA molecule. TCRdb fed the 5' RACE reads into MiXCR, producing one record per CDR3 protein. Seen here are around 870,000 distinct CDR3 sequences, more than 25% observed once, and the top ten hold 17%. Each sample yielded at least 6 micrograms of PBMC total RNA. CDR3 length equals 15 residues. Germline-derived CDR1 and CDR2 are ENHRY and SYGVKD. The ends lost 3 bases at V and 2 bases at J; junction bases unmatched: 3. About this clonotype itself: One base away lies a much larger clone, so this may be a sequencing read error.

This clonotype originated in a woman older than 75 in good health. Sequenced input: blood. This chain joins TRBV10-3 and TRBJ2-1; TRBD1 aligns across 8 bases. The CDR3 region has the DNA TGTGCCATCAGTGATGCAGGGGGCCCCTACAATGAGCAGTTCTTC. Translation gives CAISDAGGPYNEQFF.